This T cell receptor beta chain was recorded in a study of blood T cell repertoires in COVID-19. Study summary: Samples representing acute and convalescent COVID-19 were sourced from the United States, Italy and Spain. In each case, the material was cDNA or gDNA derived from T cells, B-cell-depleted T cells, or PBMCs.

Looked up from germline, CDR1 is MDHEN and CDR2 is SYDVKM. The CDR3 extends over 16 amino acids. The V gene lost 8 bases and the J gene lost 0 bases, with 17 bases spanning the gap. The authors' processing: How many nucleated cells were present was estimated from reference gene primer amplification. Method: immunoSEQ multiplex PCR; TCRdb's copy keeps in-frame clones and lacks some. V, J and clone size reflect that table, while D and trimming were determined from the DNA. The table has approximately 69,000 clones, 79% seen once; the top ten hold more than 40%. This clone was detected a few times. Sequences were obtained from peripheral blood. This chain joins TRBV28 and TRBJ2-1; D possibly corresponds to TRBD2 (6 bases). The source of this sequence is a human donor in a cohort sampled during active COVID-19. The CDR3 nucleotides read TGTGCCAGCTCCTCCCCTATCGGGGGCTCCTACAATGAGCAGTTCTTC. As protein: CASSSPIGGSYNEQFF.